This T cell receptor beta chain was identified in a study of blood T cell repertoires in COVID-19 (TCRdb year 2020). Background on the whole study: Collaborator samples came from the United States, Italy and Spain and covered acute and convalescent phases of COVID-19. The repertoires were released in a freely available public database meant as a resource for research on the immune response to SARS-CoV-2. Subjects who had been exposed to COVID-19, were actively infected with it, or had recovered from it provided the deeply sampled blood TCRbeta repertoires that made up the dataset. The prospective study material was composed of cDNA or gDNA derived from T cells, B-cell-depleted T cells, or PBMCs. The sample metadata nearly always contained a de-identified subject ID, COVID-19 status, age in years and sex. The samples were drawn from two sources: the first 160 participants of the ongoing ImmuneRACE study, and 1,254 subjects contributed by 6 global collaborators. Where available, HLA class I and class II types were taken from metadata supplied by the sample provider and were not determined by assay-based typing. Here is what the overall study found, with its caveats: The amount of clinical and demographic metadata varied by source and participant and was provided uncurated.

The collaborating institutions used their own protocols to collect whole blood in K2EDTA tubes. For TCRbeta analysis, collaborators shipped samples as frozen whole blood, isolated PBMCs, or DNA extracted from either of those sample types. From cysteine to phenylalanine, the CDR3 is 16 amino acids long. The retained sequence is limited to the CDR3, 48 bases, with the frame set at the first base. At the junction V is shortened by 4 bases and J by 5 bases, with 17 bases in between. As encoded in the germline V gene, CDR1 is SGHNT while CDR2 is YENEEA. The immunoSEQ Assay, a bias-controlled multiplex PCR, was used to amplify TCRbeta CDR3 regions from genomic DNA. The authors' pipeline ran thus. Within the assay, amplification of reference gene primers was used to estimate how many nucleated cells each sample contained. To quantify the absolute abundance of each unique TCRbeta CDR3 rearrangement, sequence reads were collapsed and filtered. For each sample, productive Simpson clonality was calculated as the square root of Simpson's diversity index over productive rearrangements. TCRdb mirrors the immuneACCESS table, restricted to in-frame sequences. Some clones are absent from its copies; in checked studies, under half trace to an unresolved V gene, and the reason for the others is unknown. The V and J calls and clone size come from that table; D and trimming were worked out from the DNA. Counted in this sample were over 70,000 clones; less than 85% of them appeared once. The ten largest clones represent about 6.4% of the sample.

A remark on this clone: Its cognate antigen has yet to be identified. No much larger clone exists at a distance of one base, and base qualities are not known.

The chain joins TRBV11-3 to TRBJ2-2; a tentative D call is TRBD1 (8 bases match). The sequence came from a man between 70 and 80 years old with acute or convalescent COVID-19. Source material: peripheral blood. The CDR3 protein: CASSSGGTGLTGELFF. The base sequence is TGTGCCAGCAGCTCCGGGGGGACAGGCCTAACCGGGGAGCTGTTTTTT.